The sequence of this TCR beta chain was determined in a study of blood T cell repertoires in COVID-19. Study-wide background: The United States, Italy and Spain provided the acute and convalescent COVID-19 samples. PBMCs, B-cell-depleted T cells, or T cells provided the cDNA or gDNA that made up the material.

As concerns this clone: Because the CDR3's place on the DNA is in doubt, the DNA is left out and the CDR3 is given as listed by TCRdb.

Germline assignment: CDR1 MGHDK and CDR2 SYGVNS. The CDR3 has 13 amino acids, counting both end residues. Authors' analysis steps: Estimation of nucleated cell counts relied on the amplification of reference gene primers. This table comes from immunoSEQ multiplex PCR, and its TCRdb copy is limited to in-frame clones, with some not included. V and J calls and clone size are copied from that table; D and trimming were computed from the DNA. The data show around 130,000 clones, under 85% seen once. Sequencing used peripheral blood. The chain uses TRBV25-1 and TRBJ1-4; the table names TRBD1, a call not compared with the DNA. The sequence derives from a man aged 35-49 years with active or convalescent COVID-19. This chain's CDR3 is CASSFGSGEKLFF.